Below are 27 T cell receptor beta chains sequenced from a single sample in a study of post-analysis software for immune sequencing data. No antigens are known for them. TCR beta libraries were prepared from cDNA with unique molecular identifiers. In TCRdb, the PCR reads were re-called with MiXCR into one record per CDR3 protein. This table holds fewer than 900,000 distinct CDR3 sequences, about 43% found once. Notes on the study in general: When patients were compared with controls, about five TRBV segments were more frequent, TRBV5-6, TRBV5-1 and TRBV20-1 among them.

Sequencing input: blood. These receptor sequences come from a girl aged 10 to 17 with multiple sclerosis.

The chain recombines TRBV2 with TRBJ1-4; TRBD1 agrees at 8 bases. V was clipped by 5 bases and J by 7 bases; unmatched bases: 12. Per the germline V gene, CDR1 is SNHLY and CDR2 is FYNNEI. There are 16 residues in the CDR3. The CDR3 sequence: CASSPLTAGGSEKLFF. CDR3 coding DNA: TGTGCCAGCAGTCCTCTGACGGCAGGGGGCTCTGAAAAACTGTTTTTT.

J is TRBJ1-2 and V is TRBV5-1; D uncertain. This CDR3 is 15 amino acids long. Germline loops: CDR1 SGHRS, CDR2 YFSETQ. V was shortened by 0 bases and J by 4 bases, with 13 bases between the two germline ends. This CDR3 reads CASSLGQMDPYGYTF. DNA of the CDR3: TGCGCCAGCAGCTTGGGGCAAATGGATCCCTATGGCTACACCTTC.

This clonotype was counted a few times. The CDR3 DNA reads as TGTGCCAGCAGCTCCGGGTTAGGGCAGAGAGAGACCCAGTACTTC. Translation: CASSSGLGQRETQYF. The gene calls are TRBV7-2 and TRBJ2-5; D is undetermined. The germline V and J ends were trimmed by 4 bases and 4 bases, with 16 bases remaining between them. There are 15 residues in the CDR3. Germline CDR1 and CDR2: SGHTA and FQGNSA. The whole variable domain, filled in from reference TRBV7-2 and TRBJ2-5, reads GAGVSQSPSNKVTEKGKDVELRCDPISGHTALYWYRQSLGQGLEFLIYFQGNSAPDKSGLPSDRFSAERTGGSVSTLTIQRTQQEDSAVYLCASSSGLGQRETQYFGPGTRLLVL.

The chain joins TRBV1 to TRBJ2-4; the table assigns TRBD2, which was not confirmed against the DNA. TRBJ2-7 explains the end of the DNA better; the J call may be wrong. TRBV1 is flagged as a pseudogene. The CDR3 loop spans 18 amino acids. CDR3 DNA sequence: TGCACCAGCAGCCAAGATCTCGGGACTAGCGGGAGCTCCGACGAGCAGTACTTC. As protein: CTSSQDLGTSGSSDEQYF.

CDR3 sequence reads: CASSLRPIFQNQPQHF. The DNA for the CDR3 is TGTGCCAGCAGCTTACGGCCTATCTTTCAGAATCAGCCCCAGCATTTT. The chain employs TRBV5-5 and TRBJ1-5; D unresolved. This CDR3 is 16 amino acids long. CDR1 is SGHKS and CDR2 is YYEKEE in the germline V gene (reference sequence). The V gene lost 2 bases and the J gene lost 4 bases, with 16 bases spanning the gap.

This clonotype was seen more than once but under ten times. This sequence joins TRBV7-2 and TRBJ2-1; D is ambiguous. This CDR3 has 14 amino acids. Between the trimmed V and J ends, which lost 2 bases and 3 bases, there was a span of 8 bases. The germline V gene has CDR1 SGHTA and CDR2 FQGNSA. CDR3: CASSLSAFYNEQFF. The CDR3 nucleotides are TGTGCCAGCAGCTTATCCGCTTTCTACAATGAGCAGTTCTTC.

The sample holds a few counts of this clonotype. The CDR3 is CASNRAGQGYNEQFF. The DNA of the CDR3 is TGCGCCAGCAACCGGGCGGGACAGGGGTACAATGAGCAGTTCTTC. V is TRBV5-1 and J is TRBJ2-1, with 10 bases aligning to TRBD1. Germline values: CDR1 SGHRS, CDR2 YFSETQ. The V segment lost 6 bases and the J segment 4 bases; nucleotides outside the gene matches: 7. The CDR3 has 15 amino acids.

This clonotype was recorded a few times. In nucleotides, the CDR3 is TGTGCCACCAGTGATGGGGGGTCTACTAATGAAAAACTGTTTTTT. Amino acid sequence: CATSDGGSTNEKLFF. This sequence joins TRBV24-1 and TRBJ1-4, with a weak D call TRBD1 (5 bases). CDR3 length equals 15 residues. The germline V gene encodes CDR1 KGHDR and CDR2 SFDVKD. Trimming stripped 3 bases from V and 2 bases from J, with 9 bases between.

CDR3 coding DNA: TGCGCCAGCAGCTTGTACAGCACAGATACGCAGTATTTT. This sequence encodes CASSLYSTDTQYF. This chain joins TRBV5-1 and TRBJ2-3, with unresolved D. This CDR3 has 13 residues. Deletions cut 1 base from V and 0 bases from J, with 3 bases between. Germline-derived CDR1 and CDR2 are SGHRS and YFSETQ.

This sequence joins TRBV20-1 and TRBJ2-3, with unresolved D. Looked up from germline, CDR1 is DFQATT and CDR2 is SNEGSKA (reference sequence). CDR3 size: 11 residues. Trimming removed 6 bases at V and 4 bases at J, with 8 bases between. The CDR3 sequence is CSAGQADTQYF. The CDR3 bases are TGCAGTGCCGGCCAGGCAGATACGCAGTATTTT.

The V call is TRBV13, the J call TRBJ2-1; D may be TRBD2 (5 bases). Germline values: CDR1 PRHDT, CDR2 FYEKMQ (reference sequence). V dropped 0 bases and J dropped 8 bases, with 11 bases sitting between them. The CDR3 has 14 residues. DNA of the CDR3: TGTGCCAGCAGCTTAGGCCGGGGTCGGGATGAGCAGTTCTTC. Its translation: CASSLGRGRDEQFF.

The CDR3: CSALRTESEKLFF. CDR3 coding DNA: TGCAGTGCCCTTAGGACGGAGAGTGAAAAACTGTTTTTT. V usage is TRBV20-1 and J usage is TRBJ1-4; D gene ambiguous. The CDR3 loop spans 13 amino acids. Germline V gene data show CDR1 as DFQATT and CDR2 as SNEGSKA (reference sequence). V lost 6 bases and J lost 7, with 15 bases in between.

The sample holds a few counts of this clonotype. The J gene is TRBJ1-2, the V gene TRBV20-1; D gene ambiguous. The CDR3 is 13 residues long. V was shortened by 5 bases and J by 8 bases, with 18 bases between the two germline ends. Germline loops: CDR1 DFQATT, CDR2 SNEGSKA (reference sequence). CDR3 protein: CSAHPPGASGYTF. The CDR3 coding sequence is TGCAGTGCTCATCCTCCGGGAGCCTCCGGCTACACCTTC.

A single count supports this clonotype. The CDR3 loop reads CSARDNRGRFNEQFF. CDR3 DNA: TGCAGTGCTAGAGATAATAGGGGTCGCTTCAATGAGCAGTTCTTC. The V gene is TRBV20-1, the J gene TRBJ2-1; D is perhaps TRBD1 (5 bases). The V gene's germline CDR1 is DFQATT and CDR2 SNEGSKA (reference sequence). The CDR3 length is 15 residues. Trimming removed 0 bases at V and 6 bases at J, with 15 bases between.

V usage is TRBV28 and J usage is TRBJ2-2; possibly TRBD2 for D (6 bases). The CDR3 runs to 15 residues. Trimming took 4 bases from V and 7 from J, leaving 16 bases between them. The germline V gene encodes CDR1 MDHEN and CDR2 SYDVKM. The CDR3 region has the DNA TGTGCCAGCAGTTCCCGGGGCTCGCGGGGCGGGGAGCTGTTTTTT. Translation gives CASSSRGSRGGELFF.

V is TRBV27 and J is TRBJ2-7; TRBD2 matches 8 bases. Germline loops: CDR1 MNHEY, CDR2 SMNVEV (reference sequence). This CDR3 is 14 amino acids long. The ends lost 7 bases at V and 0 bases at J; junction bases unmatched: 5. CDR3 sequence reads: CASKLGTSSYEQYF. As DNA, the CDR3 is TGTGCCAGCAAATTGGGGACTAGCTCCTACGAGCAGTACTTC.

This clonotype was seen a handful of times. One junction end disagrees with the germline gene, perhaps due to a read error. The chain combines TRBV11-3 with TRBJ2-5; 7 nucleotides line up with TRBD1. There are 16 residues in the CDR3. Germline V gives CDR1 SGHNT, CDR2 YENEEA. Written as DNA, the CDR3 is TGTGCCAGCACCTTAGGGTTTACAGGGGCACAAGAGACCCAGTACTTC. Protein product: CASTLGFTGAQETQYF.

In DNA form, the CDR3 reads TGTGCCAGCAGCTTAGCCCTCGCAGGGGGCATAATACAAGAGACCCAGTACTTC. This sequence encodes CASSLALAGGIIQETQYF. The V and J genes are TRBV11-2 and TRBJ2-5; 8 bases align to TRBD1. CDR1 and CDR2 from the germline V gene are SGHAT and FQNNGV. Losses at the gene ends were 1 base for V and 2 bases for J; bases not matched to a gene: 12. CDR3 length equals 18 residues.

The rearrangement links TRBV4-2 to TRBJ1-2; unclear D gene. This CDR3 comprises 21 residues. V was pared by 3 bases and J by 7 bases, with 36 bases between. Germline CDR1 reads LGHNA; CDR2 reads YNFKEQ. CDR3 nucleotides: TGTGCCAGCAGCCAGGACCGACTAGCTCCGGAAGAGACCCAGTACTCGAGTGGCTACACCTTC. Amino acids: CASSQDRLAPEETQYSSGYTF.

The CDR3 DNA sequence: TGCAGTGCTAGAGTAGGGAGGCACAGCACCTACGAGCAGTACTTC. Amino acid sequence: CSARVGRHSTYEQYF. The chain couples TRBV20-1 to TRBJ2-7, with TRBD2 as a possible D gene (6 bases). Germline CDR1 DFQATT, CDR2 SNEGSKA (reference sequence). This CDR3 spans 15 amino acids. Trimming stripped 1 base from V and 2 bases from J, with 15 bases between.

This clonotype was recorded a few times. The chain carries TRBV10-3 and TRBJ2-3; tentatively, D is TRBD2 (5 bases). The CDR3 has 15 amino acids. V dropped 4 bases and J dropped 2 bases, with 13 bases sitting between them. Germline V gene lookup returns CDR1 ENHRY and CDR2 SYGVKD. The CDR3 DNA follows: TGTGCCATCAGTGGTCTGGCTAGCAACACAGATACGCAGTATTTT. Its protein product is CAISGLASNTDTQYF.

The genes are TRBV12-3 or TRBV12-4 and TRBJ2-7, with a tentative D call TRBD2 (5 bases). The CDR3 spans 14 residues. Deletions cut 6 bases from V and 5 bases from J, with 17 bases between. This CDR3 is CASSPWRLSNEQYF. In nucleotides, the CDR3 is TGTGCCAGCAGCCCCTGGAGGCTGAGCAACGAGCAGTACTTC.

The chain combines TRBV12-3 or TRBV12-4 with TRBJ1-1; D ambiguous. The CDR3 loop spans 13 amino acids. The V and J ends lost 4 bases and 1 base respectively, with 7 bases between them. For the CDR3, the DNA is TGTGCCAGCAGTTGGGCAGGGAACACTGAAGCTTTCTTT. It encodes CASSWAGNTEAFF.

The chain is built from TRBV6-2 or TRBV6-3 and TRBJ1-2; 9 bases fit TRBD1. J gave up 8 bases and V 3 bases, and 13 bases lay outside the gene matches. The V gene's germline CDR1 is MNHEY and CDR2 SVGEGT. The CDR3 is 16 amino acids. This chain's CDR3 is CASSYAGQGQFRGYTF. Here the CDR3 DNA reads TGTGCCAGCAGTTATGCGGGACAGGGACAATTTCGAGGCTACACCTTC.

This clonotype was seen many times. At one end, the junction sequence differs from germline, possibly due to a read error. The genes are TRBV6-5 and TRBJ2-7; 7 positions match TRBD1. Germline lookup yields CDR1 MNHEY and CDR2 SVGAGI. The CDR3 spans 14 residues. Written as DNA, the CDR3 is TGTGCCAGCAGCTACTCGACAGGGACCTACGAGCAGTACTTC. The encoded protein is CASSYSTGTYEQYF.

The CDR3 spells CATSGHSSYEQYF. In DNA, the CDR3 is TGTGCCACCAGTGGGCACAGCTCCTACGAGCAGTACTTC. The chain employs TRBV24-1 and TRBJ2-7; no definite D call. Germline V gene data show CDR1 as KGHDR and CDR2 as SFDVKD. With 5 bases removed from V and 0 bases from J, the gap between germline ends came to 7 bases. The CDR3 runs 13 residues.

This clonotype was counted between two and nine times. The V gene is TRBV29-1, the J gene TRBJ2-1; 10 bases map to TRBD2. V dropped 6 bases and J dropped 7; count of bases not matched to a gene: 9. CDR1 is SQVTM and CDR2 is ANQGSEA in the germline V gene. CDR3 size: 14 residues. The CDR3 DNA reads as TGCAGCGTCGCCCCTAGCGGGAGAGGGAATGAGCAGTTCTTC. Its protein is CSVAPSGRGNEQFF.